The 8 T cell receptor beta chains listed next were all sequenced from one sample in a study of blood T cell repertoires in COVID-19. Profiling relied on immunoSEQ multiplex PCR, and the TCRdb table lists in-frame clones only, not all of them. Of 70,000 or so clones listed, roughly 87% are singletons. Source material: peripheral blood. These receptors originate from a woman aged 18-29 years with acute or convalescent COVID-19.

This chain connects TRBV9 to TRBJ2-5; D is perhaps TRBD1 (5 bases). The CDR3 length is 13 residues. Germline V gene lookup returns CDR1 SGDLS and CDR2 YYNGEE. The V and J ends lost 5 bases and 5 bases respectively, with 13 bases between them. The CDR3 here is CASRPLQGETQYF. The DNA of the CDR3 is TGTGCCAGCAGACCCCTCCAGGGTGAGACCCAGTACTTC.

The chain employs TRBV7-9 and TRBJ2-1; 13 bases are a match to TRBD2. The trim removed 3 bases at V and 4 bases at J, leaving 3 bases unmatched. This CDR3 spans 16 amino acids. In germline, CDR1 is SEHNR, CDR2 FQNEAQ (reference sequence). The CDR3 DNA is TGTGCCAGCAGCTTCGGGACTAGCGGGAAATACAATGAGCAGTTCTTC. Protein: CASSFGTSGKYNEQFF. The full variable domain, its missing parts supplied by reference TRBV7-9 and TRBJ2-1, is DTGVSQNPRHKITKRGQNVTFRCDPISEHNRLYWYRQTLGQGPEFLTYFQNEAQLEKSRLLSDRFSAERPKGSFSTLEIQRTEQGDSAMYLCASSFGTSGKYNEQFFGPGTRLTVL.

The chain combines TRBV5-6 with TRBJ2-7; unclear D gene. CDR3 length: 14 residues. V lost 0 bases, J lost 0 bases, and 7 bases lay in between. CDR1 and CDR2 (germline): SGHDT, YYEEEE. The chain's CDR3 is CASSLALTSYEQYF. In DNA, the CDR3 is TGTGCCAGCAGCTTGGCTCTAACCTCCTACGAGCAGTACTTC.

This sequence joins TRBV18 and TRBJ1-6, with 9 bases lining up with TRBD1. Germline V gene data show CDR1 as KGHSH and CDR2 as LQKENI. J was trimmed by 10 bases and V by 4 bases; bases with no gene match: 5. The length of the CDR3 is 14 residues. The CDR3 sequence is CASSRRDRASPLHF. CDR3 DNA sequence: TGTGCCAGCTCACGCCGGGACAGGGCCTCACCCCTCCACTTT.

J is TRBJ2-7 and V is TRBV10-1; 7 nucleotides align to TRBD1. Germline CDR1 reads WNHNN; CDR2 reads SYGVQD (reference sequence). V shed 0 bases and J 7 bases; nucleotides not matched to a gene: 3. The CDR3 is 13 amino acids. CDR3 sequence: CASSESETGEQYF. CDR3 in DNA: TGCGCCAGCAGTGAGTCAGAGACAGGGGAGCAGTACTTC.

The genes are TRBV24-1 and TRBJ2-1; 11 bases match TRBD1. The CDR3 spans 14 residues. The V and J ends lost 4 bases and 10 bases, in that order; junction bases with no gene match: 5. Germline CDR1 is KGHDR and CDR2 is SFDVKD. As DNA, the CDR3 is TGTGCCACCAGTGACCGGGACAGGGGGTCGGAGCAGTTCTTC. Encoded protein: CATSDRDRGSEQFF.

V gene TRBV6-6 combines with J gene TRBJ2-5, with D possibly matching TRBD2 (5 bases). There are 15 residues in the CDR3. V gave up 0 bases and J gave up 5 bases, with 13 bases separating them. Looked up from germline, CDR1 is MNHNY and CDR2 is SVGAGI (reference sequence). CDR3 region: CASSYSKAGGETQYF. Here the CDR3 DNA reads TGTGCCAGCAGTTACTCGAAGGCGGGTGGGGAGACCCAGTACTTC.

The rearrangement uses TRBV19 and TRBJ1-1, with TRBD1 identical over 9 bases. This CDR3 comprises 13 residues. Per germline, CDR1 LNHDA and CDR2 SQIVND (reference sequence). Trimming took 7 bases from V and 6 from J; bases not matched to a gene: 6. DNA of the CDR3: TGTGCCAGTACCAAACAGGGGGCCGCTGAAGCTTTCTTT. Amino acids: CASTKQGAAEAFF.